This TCR beta chain stems from a study of control samples from healthy donors and cancer patients. The table came from immunoSEQ multiplex PCR; TCRdb's copy has only in-frame clones and leaves some out. The table shows 150,000 to 160,000 clones, with around 96% occurring only once. The source is a man in his forties or fifties in good health. Sequencing was carried out using blood.

CDR3 region: CASTSDRYEQYF. CDR3 coding DNA: TGCGCCAGCACCTCGGACAGATACGAGCAGTACTTC. V gene TRBV5-1 combines with J gene TRBJ2-7; the D gene is possibly TRBD1 (6 bases). V shed 6 bases and J shed 4 bases, with 11 bases lying between them. Germline assignment: CDR1 SGHRS and CDR2 YFSETQ. There are 12 residues in the CDR3.